A single TCR beta chain is shown here with its context. Antigen unknown. This sample is part of a study of cytomegalovirus exposure and HLA in healthy donors. Across the study: Most genotyped donors, roughly 80% of about 430, had Caucasian-associated genetic ancestry. Broader study findings: HLA-A and HLA-B allele assignments for most subjects were reportedly predicted accurately using TCR beta sequences. The study had only CMV serostatus as immune exposure information. Most of the TCR beta V segments (in an earlier analysis) were productive either about 90% or about 30% of the time.

Primers for the PCR totalled 60 Vbeta and 13 Jbeta. Using immunoSEQ multiplex PCR, the repertoire was profiled, and TCRdb retains in-frame clones only, with some absent. The sample consists of some 270,000 clones, around 90% of them appearing once. The CDR3 extends over 18 amino acids. The germline V gene has CDR1 MGHRA and CDR2 YSYEKL. Trimming left V 0 bases short and J 4 bases short, with 19 bases between. The genes are TRBV4-1 and TRBJ2-1; possible D gene TRBD1, 7 bases. This receptor was identified in a girl aged 2-10 years in good health and CMV-seronegative. Sequenced sample: PBMCs. The CDR3 region has the DNA TGCGCCAGCAGCCAAGAAGGAGGGGACAGTGTCACGTACAATGAGCAGTTCTTC. This codes for CASSQEGGDSVTYNEQFF.